A selection of T cell receptor beta chains follows, all from one sample in a study of early stage breast cancer tumors. The data were produced by immunoSEQ multiplex PCR, yet TCRdb's version contains in-frame clones alone and is incomplete. The sample comprises about 31,000 clones, roughly 80% of which are singletons, and about 4.3% rests with the top ten. The sequenced material came from blood. These receptors originate from a person aged 35 to 50 with breast cancer. CDR3s include the opening cysteine and the closing phenylalanine or tryptophan. D genes are given only for firm matches. Expanded clones get a size class; other rows say once, few or many, or leave the size out.

>TRBD2|NA|TRBV4-2|TRBJ2-2
TGTGCCAGCAGCCAAGTAACTAGCGGGAGAGGGTACACCGGGGAGCTGTTTTTT
CASSQVTSGRGYTGELFF
>TRBD2|NA|TRBV19|TRBJ2-1
TGTGCCAGTAGTCAGCGGGGTGAGCAGTTCTTC
CASSQRGEQFF
>TRBD1|NA|TRBV30|TRBJ1-1
TGTGCCTGGAGTAAGACAGGGTTGAACACTGAAGCTTTCTTT
CAWSKTGLNTEAFF
>NA|NA|TRBV14|TRBJ2-5
TGTGCCAGCAGCCAAGAAGTATCTCCCTTTCAAGAGACCCAGTACTTC
CASSQEVSPFQETQYF
>NA|NA|TRBV4-1|TRBJ2-1
TGCGCCAGCAGCCACACCGCCGGGAGCGGGTATGAGCAGTTCTTC
CASSHTAGSGYEQFF
>TRBD1|NA|TRBV5-3|TRBJ2-3
TGTGCCAGAAGCTTGGGGGTAAACGGGACAGGTAGCACAGATACGCAGTATTTT
CARSLGVNGTGSTDTQYF
>TRBD1|NA|TRBV5-6|TRBJ2-7
TGTGCCAGCAGCTTGAGGACAGGGCGCTACGAGCAGTACTTC
CASSLRTGRYEQYF
>TRBD1|NA|TRBV5-5|TRBJ1-4
TGTGCCAGCAGCACCGGGACAGGGGTCCTCCGTTTTAATGAAAAACTGTTTTTT
CASSTGTGVLRFNEKLFF
>NA|NA|TRBV7-9|TRBJ2-2
TGTGCCAGCAGCGCTATCGACAGTGGAGAGGTCACCGGGGAGCTGTTTTTT
CASSAIDSGEVTGELFF
>NA|few|TRBV19|TRBJ1-5
TGTGCCAGTAGTATAGCAGGGGCCGGCAATCAGCCCCAGCATTTT
CASSIAGAGNQPQHF
>NA|NA|TRBV5-6|TRBJ2-1
TGTGCCAGCAGCTTGGTTGTGACTAGCTCCTACAATGAGCAGTTCTTC
CASSLVVTSSYNEQFF
>TRBD1|NA|TRBV6-6|TRBJ1-1
TGTGCCAGCAGTTATCCACAGGGGGCAAGGACTGAAGCTTTCTTT
CASSYPQGARTEAFF
>NA|medium-sized|TRBV30|TRBJ1-2
TGTGCCTGGAGTGTCGACAGCGGGTATGGCTACACCTTC
CAWSVDSGYGYTF
>TRBD2|NA|TRBV7-2|TRBJ2-1
TGTGCCACCACCCGGTGGGCTAGCGGGACCGATGAGCAGTTCTTC
CATTRWASGTDEQFF
>NA|NA|TRBV9|TRBJ2-3
TGTGCCAGCAGCGCAACCCCAGGGGTCCGCACAGATACGCAGTATTTT
CASSATPGVRTDTQYF
>NA|NA|TRBV19|TRBJ2-1
TGTGCCAGTAGTACGTCCATTGGGGGGTGGGGGTACAATGAGCAGTTCTTC
CASSTSIGGWGYNEQFF
>TRBD2|NA|TRBV4-2|TRBJ2-3
TGTGCCAGCAGCCAAGATTTACTAGCGGGAGTTGGATCGACAGATACGCAGTATTTT
CASSQDLLAGVGSTDTQYF
>TRBD2|NA|TRBV7-9|TRBJ2-5
TGTGCCAGCAGCTTATCTTCGGCGGGAGGACAAGAGACCCAGTACTTC
CASSLSSAGGQETQYF
>TRBD1|NA|TRBV19|TRBJ1-5
TGTGCCAGTAGTTCATTAGGACAGGGCCCCTGGCAGCCCCAGCATTTT
CASSSLGQGPWQPQHF
>NA|NA|TRBV11-3|TRBJ2-5
TGTGCCAGCAGCTTTGCGGGACAAAGACAAGAGACCCAGTACTTC
CASSFAGQRQETQYF
>NA|few|TRBV27|TRBJ1-2
TGTGCCAGCAGTTTAACTGGCAGGGGTAACTATGGCTACACCTTC
CASSLTGRGNYGYTF
>NA|NA|TRBV18|TRBJ2-5
TGTGCCAGCTCACCACAGCCGGGACGGGAAAAAGAGACCCAGTACTTC
CASSPQPGREKETQYF
>NA|NA|TRBV6-4|TRBJ2-7
TGTGCCAGCAACGTTTTTGAGCAGTACTTC
CASNVFEQYF
>NA|once|TRBV6-1|TRBJ2-2
TGTGCCAGCAGTGTTGGGGCCGCGGGCACCGGGGAGCTGTTTTTT
CASSVGAAGTGELFF
>TRBD1|NA|TRBV2|TRBJ2-7
TGTGCCAGCGAAGGGACAGGGGGCTACGAGCAGTACTTC
CASEGTGGYEQYF
>NA|NA|TRBV6-1|TRBJ2-1
TGTGCCAGCAAAGGACCCTCGGGGGAGCAGTTCTTC
CASKGPSGEQFF
>NA|NA|TRBV6-1|TRBJ1-1
TGTGCCAGCAGTGTTTGGGGAGTGGGCACTGAAGCTTTCTTT
CASSVWGVGTEAFF
>TRBD1|NA|TRBV19|TRBJ1-2
TGTGCCAGTACCTCGGACAGGGCGGGTGGCTACACCTTC
CASTSDRAGGYTF
>TRBD2|few|TRBV7-9|TRBJ2-7
TGTGCCAGCAGCCCAGAGCGGGAGGGCCGCTACGAGCAGTACTTC
CASSPEREGRYEQYF
>NA|NA|TRBV11-2|TRBJ2-5
TGTGCCAGCAGCTTATCCTATTCAGAGGGTCAAGAGACCCAGTACTTC
CASSLSYSEGQETQYF
>NA|NA|TRBV25-1|TRBJ2-7
TGTGCCAGCAGCAAACACGGGCAGTCGTACGAGCAGTACTTC
CASSKHGQSYEQYF
>NA|NA|TRBV2|TRBJ1-1
TGTGCCAGCAGTCCAATGGGGGGGCTAGACGGAACTGAAGCTTTCTTT
CASSPMGGLDGTEAFF
>NA|NA|TRBV28|TRBJ2-3
TGTGCCAGCAGTTCATTGACAGGCCTAGATACGCAGTATTTT
CASSSLTGLDTQYF
>NA|NA|TRBV2|TRBJ1-2
TGTGCCAGCACCCTAGAAAGGCTGTTAAATGGCTACACCTTC
CASTLERLLNGYTF
>NA|NA|TRBV7-8|TRBJ2-7
TGTGCCAGCAGCTTAGGTTTCGCGGCTAGTGCCTCCTGGTACGAGCAGTACTTC
CASSLGFAASASWYEQYF
>TRBD2|NA|TRBV18|TRBJ2-1
TGTGCCAGCTCATACCCCGGGACTAGCGCTAACAATGAGCAGTTCTTC
CASSYPGTSANNEQFF
>TRBD2|NA|TRBV7-9|TRBJ2-1
TGTGCCAGCAGCTTTCGTGGCGGGAGTATCGATGAGCAGTTCTTC
CASSFRGGSIDEQFF
>TRBD2|NA|TRBV2|TRBJ2-3
TGTGCCAGCAGTGAAAGGGCGGGAGGTCCGAAGGAGTATTTT
CASSERAGGPKEYF
>NA|NA|TRBV11-2|TRBJ2-1
TGTGCCAGCAGCTTATCGGACGGGGACAATGAGCAGTTCTTC
CASSLSDGDNEQFF
>NA|few|TRBV7-6|TRBJ2-1
TGTGCCACCGGGACTGCCGCCTACAATGAGCAGTTCTTC
CATGTAAYNEQFF
>TRBD1|NA|TRBV28|TRBJ1-2
TGTGCCAGCAGTCCGGGACAGGACCGCAATGGCTACACCTTC
CASSPGQDRNGYTF
>NA|NA|TRBV11-3|TRBJ2-4
TGTGCCAGCAGCTTCAGACCCGGGACATTCGACATTCAGTACTTC
CASSFRPGTFDIQYF
>TRBD2|NA|TRBV7-8|TRBJ2-5
TGTGCCAGCGGGGAACTAGCGGAGGCCCCTCAAGAGACCCAGTACTTC
CASGELAEAPQETQYF
>NA|NA|TRBV30|TRBJ1-1
TGTGCCTGCGACAGCTTGAACACTGAAGCTTTCTTT
CACDSLNTEAFF
>NA|NA|TRBV6-5|TRBJ1-3
TGTGCCAGCAGGGGAAATTCTGGAAACACCATATATTTT
CASRGNSGNTIYF
>TRBD1|NA|TRBV10-3|TRBJ1-3
TGTGCCATCAGTGAGTCGAGGGACAGCTCTGGAAACACCATATATTTT
CAISESRDSSGNTIYF
>NA|NA|TRBV25-1|TRBJ1-1
TGTGCCAGCAGTGGACCGGGCTTTCCGAACACTGAAGCTTTCTTT
CASSGPGFPNTEAFF
>TRBD1|NA|TRBV5-1|TRBJ2-6
TGCGCCAGCAGCTTCACAGGGGCTGGGGCCAACGTCCTGACTTTC
CASSFTGAGANVLTF
>TRBD1|NA|TRBV7-9|TRBJ1-1
TGTGCCAGCAGCTTAACAGGGGAAACTGAAGCTTTCTTT
CASSLTGETEAFF